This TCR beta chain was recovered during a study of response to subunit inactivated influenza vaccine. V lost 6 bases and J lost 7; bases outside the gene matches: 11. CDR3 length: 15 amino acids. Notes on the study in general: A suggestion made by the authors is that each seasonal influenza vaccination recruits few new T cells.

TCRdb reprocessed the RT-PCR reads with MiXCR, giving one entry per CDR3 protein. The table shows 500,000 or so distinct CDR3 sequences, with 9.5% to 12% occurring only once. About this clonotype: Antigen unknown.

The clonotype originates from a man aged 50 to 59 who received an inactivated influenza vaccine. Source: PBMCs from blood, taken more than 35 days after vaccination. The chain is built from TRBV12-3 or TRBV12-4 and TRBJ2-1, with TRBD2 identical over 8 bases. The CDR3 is CASSLDGGARNEQFF. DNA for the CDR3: TGTGCCAGCAGCCTAGACGGGGGGGCCCGTAATGAGCAGTTCTTC.